This T cell receptor (beta chain) came from a study of type 1 regulatory T cells. Study as a whole: T-allo10 is an in vitro-generated, Tr1-enriched CD4 T cell product specific for alloantigen. Broader study findings: Type 1 regulatory T cells had a more restricted TCR repertoire than non-type 1 regulatory T cells.

This clonotype was detected only a few times. Antigen unknown. V was trimmed by 0 bases and J by 1 base, leaving 13 bases between them. This CDR3 spans 17 amino acids. Germline assignment: CDR1 LGHNA and CDR2 YNFKEQ. MiXCR, applied by TCRdb to the reads, yields one record per CDR3 protein. The table has about 62,000 distinct CDR3 sequences, 62% seen once. The V call is TRBV4-2, the J call TRBJ2-1; D possibly corresponds to TRBD2 (6 bases). The source of this sequence is a human donor in good health. The source material was cultured non-Tr1 T cells, either the whole culture or a sorted T cell fraction (not recorded which). CDR3 sequence reads: CASSQEPGVGSYNEQFF. The CDR3 region has the DNA TGTGCCAGCAGCCAAGAGCCGGGGGTAGGGTCCTACAATGAGCAGTTCTTC.